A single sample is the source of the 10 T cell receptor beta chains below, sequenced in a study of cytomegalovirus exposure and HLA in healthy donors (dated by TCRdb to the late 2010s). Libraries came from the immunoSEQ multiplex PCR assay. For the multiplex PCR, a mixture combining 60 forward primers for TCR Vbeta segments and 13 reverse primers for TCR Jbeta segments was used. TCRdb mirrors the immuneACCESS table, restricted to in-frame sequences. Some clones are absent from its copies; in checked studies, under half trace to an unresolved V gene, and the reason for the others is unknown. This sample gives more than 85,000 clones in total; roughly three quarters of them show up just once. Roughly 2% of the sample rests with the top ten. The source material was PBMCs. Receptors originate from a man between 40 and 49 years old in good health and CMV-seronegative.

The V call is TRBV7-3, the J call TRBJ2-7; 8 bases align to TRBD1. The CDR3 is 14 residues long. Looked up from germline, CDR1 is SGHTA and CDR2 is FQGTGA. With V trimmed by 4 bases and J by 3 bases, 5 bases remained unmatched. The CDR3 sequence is CASSSRTGRYEQYF. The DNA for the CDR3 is TGTGCCAGCAGCTCTCGGACAGGGCGCTACGAGCAGTACTTC.

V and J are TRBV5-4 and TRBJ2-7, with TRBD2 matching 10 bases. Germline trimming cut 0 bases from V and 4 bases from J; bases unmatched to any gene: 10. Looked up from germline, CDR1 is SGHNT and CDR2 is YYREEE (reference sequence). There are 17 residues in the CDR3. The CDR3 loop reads CASSLGAGLAGAYEQYF. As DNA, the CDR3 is TGTGCCAGCAGCTTGGGAGCCGGCCTAGCGGGAGCTTACGAGCAGTACTTC. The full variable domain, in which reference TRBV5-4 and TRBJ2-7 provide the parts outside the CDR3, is ETGVTQSPTHLIKTRGQQVTLRCSSQSGHNTVSWYQQALGQGPQFIFQYYREEENGRGNFPPRFSGLQFPNYSSELNVNALELDDSALYLCASSLGAGLAGAYEQYFGPGTRLTVT.

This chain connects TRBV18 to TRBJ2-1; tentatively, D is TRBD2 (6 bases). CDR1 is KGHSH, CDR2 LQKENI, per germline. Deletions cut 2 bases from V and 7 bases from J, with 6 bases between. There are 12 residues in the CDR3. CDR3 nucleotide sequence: TGTGCCAGCTCACCAGGGAGGAATGAGCAGTTCTTC. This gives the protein CASSPGRNEQFF.

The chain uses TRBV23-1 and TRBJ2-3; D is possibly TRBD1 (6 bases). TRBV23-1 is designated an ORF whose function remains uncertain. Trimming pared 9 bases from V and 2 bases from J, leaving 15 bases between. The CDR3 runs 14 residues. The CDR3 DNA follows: TGCGCCAGGGTCCGGACAGTTCACACAGATACGCAGTATTTT. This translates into CARVRTVHTDTQYF.

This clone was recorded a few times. CDR3 loop: CASSVGQNQETQYF. In nucleotides, the CDR3 is TGTGCCAGCAGCGTGGGCCAGAATCAAGAGACCCAGTACTTC. The V call is TRBV9, the J call TRBJ2-5; D is unclear. CDR1 and CDR2 (germline): SGDLS, YYNGEE. This CDR3 is built from 14 residues. The V gene lost 2 bases and the J gene lost 2 bases, with 10 bases spanning the gap.

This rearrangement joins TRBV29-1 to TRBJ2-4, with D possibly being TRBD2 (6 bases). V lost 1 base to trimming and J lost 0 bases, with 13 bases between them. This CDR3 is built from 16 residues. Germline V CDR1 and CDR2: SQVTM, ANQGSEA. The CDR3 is CSVEVGGALAKNIQYF. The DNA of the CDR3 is TGCAGCGTTGAAGTTGGCGGGGCACTAGCCAAAAACATTCAGTACTTC.

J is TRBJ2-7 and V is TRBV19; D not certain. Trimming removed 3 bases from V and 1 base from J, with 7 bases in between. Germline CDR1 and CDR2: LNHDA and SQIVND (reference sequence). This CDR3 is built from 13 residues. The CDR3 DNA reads TGTGCCAGTAGTATCAGCGAGTCCTACGAGCAGTACTTC. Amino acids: CASSISESYEQYF.

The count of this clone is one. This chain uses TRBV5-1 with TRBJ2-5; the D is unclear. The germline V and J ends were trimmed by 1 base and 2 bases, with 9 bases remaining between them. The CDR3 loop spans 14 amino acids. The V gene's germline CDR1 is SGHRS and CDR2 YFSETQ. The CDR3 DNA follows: TGCGCCAGCAGCTTGCAGACAAATCAAGAGACCCAGTACTTC. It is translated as CASSLQTNQETQYF.

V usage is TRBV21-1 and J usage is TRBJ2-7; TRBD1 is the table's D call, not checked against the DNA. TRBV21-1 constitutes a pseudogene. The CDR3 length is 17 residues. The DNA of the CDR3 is TGTGCCAGCAGCACCGCTAGGACAGGGCCATCGAACTACGAGCAGTACTTC. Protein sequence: CASSTARTGPSNYEQYF.

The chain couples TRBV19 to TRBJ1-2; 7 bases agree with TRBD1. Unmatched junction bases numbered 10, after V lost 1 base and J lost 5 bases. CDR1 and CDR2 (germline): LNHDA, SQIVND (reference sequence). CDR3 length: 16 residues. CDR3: CASSIGGQLGTYGYTF. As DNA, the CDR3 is TGTGCCAGTAGTATAGGGGGACAGCTGGGGACTTATGGCTACACCTTC.